Below are 14 T cell receptor beta chains sequenced from a single sample in a study of T-cell reconstitution after alpha-beta-depleted transplantation in children. Unique molecular identifiers were incorporated into the prepared TCRbeta library. Via MiXCR, TCRdb re-called the PCR reads, giving one row per CDR3 protein. The table lists about 120,000 distinct CDR3 sequences, around 23% of them singletons. The sequenced sample was PBMCs, mostly from graft donor cells, obtained 180 days after TCRalphabeta/CD19-depleted stem cell transplant. The receptors were gathered from a male patient aged 2 to 10 who had a stem cell transplant for chronic granulomatous disease, so the T cells may come from the graft donor.

This clonotype was counted only a few times. This chain connects TRBV12-3 or TRBV12-4 to TRBJ2-5; D possibly uses TRBD1 or TRBD2 (5 bases each). This CDR3 is 14 amino acids long. The V and J ends lost 5 bases and 1 base respectively, with 11 bases between them. The CDR3 bases are TGTGCCAGCAGTGTCGGGACGGCCCAAGAGACCCAGTACTTC. This codes for CASSVGTAQETQYF.

This clonotype was detected once. The chain carries TRBV2 and TRBJ1-3, with D maybe TRBD1 (5 bases). The CDR3 is made up of 15 amino acids. CDR1 SNHLY and CDR2 FYNNEI come from the germline V gene. Trimming pared 2 bases from V and 0 bases from J, leaving 8 bases between. Here the CDR3 reads CASSERQFSGNTIYF. CDR3 bases: TGTGCCAGCAGTGAAAGACAGTTCTCTGGAAACACCATATATTTT.

The chain uses TRBV20-1 and TRBJ2-3; maybe TRBD2 (5 bases). CDR3 length: 15 amino acids. Germline loops: CDR1 DFQATT, CDR2 SNEGSKA (reference sequence). Trimming stripped 1 base from V and 2 bases from J, with 13 bases between. CDR3 residues: CSARVSSPHTDTQYF. Written as DNA, the CDR3 is TGCAGTGCTAGAGTGTCTAGCCCGCACACAGATACGCAGTATTTT.

The rearrangement joins TRBV12-3 or TRBV12-4 to TRBJ2-3, with no clear D. V lost 5 bases and J 0 bases, leaving 15 bases between the germline ends. CDR3 length: 16 residues. In DNA, the CDR3 is TGTGCCAGCAGTCCCGGTTTCTGGGGAAGCACAGATACGCAGTATTTT. Translation gives CASSPGFWGSTDTQYF.

This clonotype was counted between two and nine times. This chain uses TRBV12-3 or TRBV12-4 with TRBJ2-2, with TRBD1 as a possible D gene (5 bases). The length of the CDR3 is 19 residues. Deletions cut 1 base from V and 1 base from J, with 19 bases between. The CDR3 DNA follows: TGTGCCAGCAGTTTAGGGTATTGGATGGCAGGGCAGAACACCGGGGAGCTGTTTTTT. This encodes CASSLGYWMAGQNTGELFF.

J is TRBJ2-5 and V is TRBV7-6; D unclear. V lost 2 bases and J lost 5, with 6 bases in between. Germline-derived CDR1 and CDR2 are SGHVS and FNYEAQ. The CDR3 runs 12 residues. CDR3 in DNA: TGTGCCAGCAGCTTATTACTGGAGACCCAGTACTTC. Its translation is CASSLLLETQYF.

This chain connects TRBV9 to TRBJ2-2, with D hard to call. Trimming took 1 base from V and 3 from J, leaving 4 bases between them. Germline V CDR1 and CDR2: SGDLS, YYNGEE. The CDR3 loop spans 13 amino acids. CDR3 nucleotides: TGTGCCAGCAGCGTATGGGACACCGGGGAGCTGTTTTTT. Translating it yields CASSVWDTGELFF.

This clonotype has ten or more counts. This chain joins TRBV27 and TRBJ2-2, with TRBD2 matching 10 bases. CDR1 and CDR2 from the germline V gene are MNHEY and SMNVEV (reference sequence). This CDR3 is built from 15 residues. The junction had 3 bases not matched to a gene; V was cut back by 4 bases and J by 4 bases. The CDR3 DNA reads TGTGCCAGCAGTTATAGCGGGGGGACCACCGGGGAGCTGTTTTTT. It yields the protein CASSYSGGTTGELFF.

This clonotype was recorded at least ten times. The chain recombines TRBV20-1 with TRBJ2-5; no clear D. V lost 6 bases, J lost 5 bases, and 13 bases lay in between. Germline CDR1 is DFQATT and CDR2 is SNEGSKA (reference sequence). The CDR3 is 12 amino acids. The CDR3 nucleotides are TGCAGTGCACACCCTGAATCGGAGACCCAGTACTTC. It codes for CSAHPESETQYF.

This clonotype was seen ten or more times. V usage is TRBV20-1 and J usage is TRBJ2-7, with unresolved D. Germline V gene lookup returns CDR1 DFQATT and CDR2 SNEGSKA (reference sequence). The germline V and J ends were trimmed by 0 bases and 2 bases, with 8 bases remaining between them. The CDR3 is made up of 13 amino acids. CDR3: CSARDAVTYEQYF. CDR3 nucleotides: TGCAGTGCTAGAGATGCAGTCACCTACGAGCAGTACTTC.

The chain combines TRBV15 with TRBJ2-7, with TRBD2 as a possible D gene (6 bases). The CDR3 spans 15 residues. Germline V gene sequence: CDR1 LNHNV, CDR2 YYDKDF (reference sequence). Between the trimmed V and J ends, which lost 5 bases and 1 base, there was a span of 15 bases. This CDR3 reads CATSVGGLRSYEQYF. CDR3 DNA sequence: TGTGCCACCAGCGTCGGAGGGCTTCGGTCCTACGAGCAGTACTTC.

This clonotype was seen at least ten times. The genes are TRBV20-1 and TRBJ2-4; 10 bases align to TRBD2. In germline, CDR1 is DFQATT, CDR2 SNEGSKA (reference sequence). The CDR3 is made up of 13 amino acids. V lost 5 bases and J lost 12; bases outside the gene matches: 10. CDR3 loop: CSAGLADPGNQYF. CDR3 nucleotides: TGCAGTGCTGGACTAGCGGATCCGGGGAATCAGTACTTC.

This clonotype was seen repeatedly, ten times or more. The chain uses TRBV29-1 and TRBJ2-6; tentatively, D is TRBD2 (5 bases). The CDR3 has 15 amino acids. V lost 1 base and J lost 2, with 9 bases in between. Germline V gives CDR1 SQVTM, CDR2 ANQGSEA. The CDR3 DNA reads as TGCAGCGTTGAAGTAAAGGGAGCTGGGGCCAACGTCCTGACTTTC. Its translation: CSVEVKGAGANVLTF.

In DNA form, the CDR3 reads TGTGCCAGCACCCCGCACTCGGGACAGGGCAATTCACCCCTCCACTTT. Translation gives CASTPHSGQGNSPLHF. This chain links TRBV12-3 or TRBV12-4 with TRBJ1-6, with 9 bases lining up with TRBD1. CDR3 length equals 16 residues. J lost 7 bases, V lost 7 bases, and 11 bases had no gene match.